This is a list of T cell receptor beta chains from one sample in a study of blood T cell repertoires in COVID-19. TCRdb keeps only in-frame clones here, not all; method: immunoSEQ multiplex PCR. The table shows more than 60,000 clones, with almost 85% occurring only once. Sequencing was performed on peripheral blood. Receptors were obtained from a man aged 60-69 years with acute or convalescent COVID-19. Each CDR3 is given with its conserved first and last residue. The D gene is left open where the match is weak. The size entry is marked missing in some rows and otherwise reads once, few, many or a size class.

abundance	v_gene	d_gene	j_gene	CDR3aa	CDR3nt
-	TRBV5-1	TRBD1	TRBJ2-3	CASSSTGGIDTQYF	TGCGCCAGCAGCTCGACAGGGGGTATAGATACGCAGTATTTT
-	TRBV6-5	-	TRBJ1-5	CASSYSVNQPQHF	TGTGCCAGCAGTTACAGCGTCAATCAGCCCCAGCATTTT
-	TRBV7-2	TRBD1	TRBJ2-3	CASSSRPGQGTTTDTQYF	TGTGCCAGCAGCTCCAGACCGGGACAGGGGACGACCACAGATACGCAGTATTTT
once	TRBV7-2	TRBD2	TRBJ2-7	CASSLSSGNLYEQYF	TGTGCCAGCAGCCTATCTAGCGGGAACTTGTACGAGCAGTACTTC
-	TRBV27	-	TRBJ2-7	CASSLQAGNSYEQYF	TGTGCCAGCAGTTTACAGGCGGGAAACTCCTACGAGCAGTACTTC
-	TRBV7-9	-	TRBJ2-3	CASSLDQSGDTQYF	TGTGCCAGCAGCTTAGACCAGTCGGGAGATACGCAGTATTTT
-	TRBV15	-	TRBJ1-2	CATSQGRAGATYGYTF	TGTGCCACCAGCCAAGGTCGAGCAGGGGCGACTTATGGCTACACCTTC
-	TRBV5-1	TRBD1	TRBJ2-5	CASRRDSPRETQYF	TGCGCCAGCAGAAGGGACAGCCCTCGGGAGACCCAGTACTTC
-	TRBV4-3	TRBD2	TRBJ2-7	CASSQGRAASGYEQYF	TGCGCCAGCAGCCAAGGTCGGGCTGCTAGCGGCTACGAGCAGTACTTC
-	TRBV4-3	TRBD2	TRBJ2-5	CASSQDYGRGETQYF	TGCGCCAGCAGCCAAGATTACGGGCGGGGGGAGACCCAGTACTTC
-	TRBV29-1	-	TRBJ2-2	CSGSQGSGGGELFF	TGCAGCGGTAGCCAGGGGTCTGGTGGCGGGGAGCTGTTTTTT
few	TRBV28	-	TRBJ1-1	CASSRVAGRTTEAFF	TGTGCCAGCAGTCGCGTAGCGGGGAGGACCACTGAAGCTTTCTTT
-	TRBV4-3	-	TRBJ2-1	CASSQDRDFSEQFF	TGCGCCAGCAGCCAAGATAGAGACTTTAGTGAGCAGTTCTTC
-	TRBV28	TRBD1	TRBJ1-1	CASRTGGTEAFF	TGTGCCAGCAGGACAGGGGGAACTGAAGCTTTCTTT
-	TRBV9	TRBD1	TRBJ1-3	CASSRGRFGNTIYF	TGTGCCAGCAGCAGGGGGCGGTTTGGAAACACCATATATTTT
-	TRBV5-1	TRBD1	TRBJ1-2	CASSPTGVGSGYTF	TGCGCCAGCAGCCCTACAGGGGTTGGTTCTGGCTACACCTTC
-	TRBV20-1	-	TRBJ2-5	CSAGPKTQYF	TGCAGTGCTGGGCCGAAGACCCAGTACTTC
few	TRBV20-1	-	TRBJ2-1	CSASADNEQFF	TGCAGTGCTAGTGCAGACAATGAGCAGTTCTTC
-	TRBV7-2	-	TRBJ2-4	CASSSGEDIQYF	TGTGCCAGCAGCTCGGGGGAGGACATTCAGTACTTC
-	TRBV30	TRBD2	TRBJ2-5	CAFTEAGGHGGTQYF	TGTGCCTTTACAGAAGCGGGGGGTCACGGGGGGACCCAGTACTTC
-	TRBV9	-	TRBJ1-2	CASSVGGAEYGYTF	TGTGCCAGCAGCGTAGGTGGGGCAGAATATGGCTACACCTTC
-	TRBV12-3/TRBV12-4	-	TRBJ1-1	CASSIQGNTEAFF	TGTGCCAGCAGTATACAGGGGAACACTGAAGCTTTCTTT
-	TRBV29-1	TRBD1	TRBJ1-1	CSVVAGGGRTEAFF	TGCAGCGTTGTGGCAGGGGGCGGGCGGACTGAAGCTTTCTTT
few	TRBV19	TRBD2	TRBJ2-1	CASSMGTSGSISEQFF	TGTGCCAGTAGTATGGGAACTAGCGGGAGTATCAGTGAGCAGTTCTTC
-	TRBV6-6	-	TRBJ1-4	CASSSPGDEKLFF	TGTGCCAGCAGCTCGCCCGGGGATGAAAAACTGTTTTTT
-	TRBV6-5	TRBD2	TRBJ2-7	CASRLADTYEQYF	TGTGCCAGTAGACTAGCGGATACCTACGAGCAGTACTTC
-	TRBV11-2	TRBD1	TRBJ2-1	CASSPPGQSRYEQFF	TGTGCCAGCAGCCCACCGGGACAGAGTCGTTATGAGCAGTTCTTC